These 23 T cell receptor beta chains were sequenced from one sample in a study of cytomegalovirus exposure and HLA in healthy donors. Profiled with immunoSEQ multiplex PCR; TCRdb holds only in-frame clones, not every one. The repertoire holds 68,000 or so clones, with 90% to 95% as singletons. Sequenced sample: PBMCs. The receptors here all came from a man aged 18 to 30 in good health and CMV-seronegative.

The V gene is TRBV2, the J gene TRBJ1-3; possibly TRBD1 for D (5 bases). There are 15 residues in the CDR3. Trimming pared 0 bases from V and 1 base from J, leaving 7 bases between. The germline V gene has CDR1 SNHLY and CDR2 FYNNEI. The CDR3: CASSEARGSGNTIYF. In nucleotides, the CDR3 is TGTGCCAGCAGTGAAGCAAGGGGATCTGGAAACACCATATATTTT.

This clone has more than one count but fewer than ten. This same CDR3 is encoded by further DNA sequences in the sample. J is TRBJ2-7 and V is TRBV2, with D tentatively TRBD1 (6 bases). Germline V lookup: CDR1 SNHLY, CDR2 FYNNEI. CDR3 length: 15 amino acids. The V end lost 6 bases, the J end lost 0 bases, and 15 bases lay between the germline ends. The CDR3 protein is CASRDRDKSSYEQYF. DNA of the CDR3: TGTGCCAGCAGAGACCGGGACAAGAGCTCCTACGAGCAGTACTTC.

The chain employs TRBV11-2 and TRBJ1-5; D may be TRBD1 (5 bases). Between the trimmed V and J ends, which lost 0 bases and 10 bases, there was a span of 13 bases. CDR1 and CDR2 (germline): SGHAT, FQNNGV. The CDR3 is 14 amino acids. Written as DNA, the CDR3 is TGTGCCAGCAGCTTAGATCGCAGGGCCGAACCCCAGCATTTT. This encodes CASSLDRRAEPQHF.

The chain has TRBV7-3 and TRBJ2-3, with 15 bases matching TRBD2. From germline, CDR1 is SGHTA and CDR2 FQGTGA. The trim removed 1 base at V and 5 bases at J, leaving 10 bases unmatched. The CDR3 contains 19 residues. This CDR3 is CASSLISRTSGRAGDTQYF. CDR3 bases: TGTGCCAGCAGCTTAATCTCTCGGACTAGCGGGAGGGCCGGAGATACGCAGTATTTT.

The V gene is TRBV19, the J gene TRBJ1-3; D is uncertain. Trimming took 4 bases from V and 4 from J, leaving 23 bases between them. CDR1 and CDR2 from the germline V gene are LNHDA and SQIVND (reference sequence). This CDR3 is built from 18 residues. The CDR3 sequence is CASSTLQKRTVRGNTIYF. CDR3 bases: TGTGCCAGTAGTACTCTCCAAAAAAGGACTGTTCGAGGAAACACCATATATTTT.

This clone has just one count. This chain links TRBV7-6 with TRBJ2-2; D is perhaps TRBD2 (6 bases). CDR1 and CDR2 (germline): SGHVS, FNYEAQ. This CDR3 has 17 amino acids. V gave up 5 bases and J gave up 0 bases, with 16 bases separating them. The CDR3 sequence is CASSAPGETANTGELFF. In DNA form, the CDR3 reads TGTGCCAGCAGCGCACCGGGAGAGACCGCGAACACCGGGGAGCTGTTTTTT.

The rearrangement joins TRBV6-5 to TRBJ2-1; 8 positions agree with TRBD2. Looked up from germline, CDR1 is MNHEY and CDR2 is SVGAGI. Trimming at V came to 4 bases and at J to 0 bases, leaving 5 bases not matched to a gene. CDR3 length: 16 amino acids. CDR3 amino acids: CASSLTSGLSYNEQFF. In nucleotides, the CDR3 is TGTGCCAGCAGTTTAACTAGCGGCCTCTCCTACAATGAGCAGTTCTTC.

The CDR3 region is CASSQGLAESSYEQYF. The CDR3 coding sequence is TGTGCCAGCAGCCAAGGTCTAGCGGAGAGCTCCTACGAGCAGTACTTC. V gene TRBV4-2 combines with J gene TRBJ2-7; TRBD2 agrees at 7 bases. CDR1 and CDR2 (germline): LGHNA, YNFKEQ. J lost 0 bases, V lost 1 base, and 6 bases had no gene match. The CDR3 extends over 16 amino acids.

This chain joins TRBV29-1 and TRBJ2-5; TRBD1 agrees at 7 bases. Germline CDR1 and CDR2: SQVTM and ANQGSEA. CDR3 length equals 14 residues. V lost 2 bases to trimming and J lost 2 bases; unmatched junction nucleotides: 5. As DNA, the CDR3 is TGCAGCGTTGAACCAGAGACAGGGCAAGAGACCCAGTACTTC. As protein: CSVEPETGQETQYF. Combining the CDR3 with reference TRBV29-1 and TRBJ2-5 gives the whole variable domain SAVISQKPSRDICQRGTSLTIQCQVDSQVTMMFWYRQQPGQSLTLIATANQGSEATYESGFVIDKFPISRPNLTFSTLTVSNMSPEDSSIYLCSVEPETGQETQYFGPGTRLLVL.

The gene calls are TRBV28 and TRBJ2-7; 10 positions agree with TRBD1. Losses at the gene ends were 1 base for V and 1 base for J; bases not matched to a gene: 1. The CDR3 is 15 residues long. CDR1 and CDR2 (germline): MDHEN, SYDVKM. CDR3 amino acids: CASSLSGQGSYEQYF. As DNA, the CDR3 is TGTGCCAGCAGTTTATCGGGACAGGGGTCCTACGAGCAGTACTTC.

J is TRBJ2-3 and V is TRBV7-9, with TRBD1 matching 7 bases. CDR1 and CDR2 (germline): SEHNR, FQNEAQ (reference sequence). The CDR3 covers 18 residues. V trimming: 8 bases; J trimming: 3 bases; junction bases outside the gene matches: 20. Written as DNA, the CDR3 is TGTGCCAGCTCGAGGCATCGAGACAGGGAAGGTTGGACAGATACGCAGTATTTT. Protein sequence: CASSRHRDREGWTDTQYF.

This clone has only one observation. The CDR3 coding sequence is TGTGCAAGTCGCTCCAGTTTCTGGGACAGGGGTGACCAACTGTTTTTT. Amino acids: CASRSSFWDRGDQLFF. The gene calls are TRBV12-2 and TRBJ1-4; the D segment call TRBD1 is taken from the table without a DNA check. TRBV12-2 is a known pseudogene. The CDR3 has 16 amino acids.

Here the CDR3 DNA reads TGTGCCAGTAGCCGGACTAGCGGAACCTACAATGAGCAGTTCTTC. This gives the protein CASSRTSGTYNEQFF. The V call is TRBV19, the J call TRBJ2-1; 10 bases are shared with TRBD2. Germline assignment: CDR1 LNHDA and CDR2 SQIVND (reference sequence). After removal of 6 bases from V and 2 bases from J, the junction contained 4 bases not matched to a gene. This CDR3 region has 15 residues.

Comments on this clone: The germline gene is not matched at one end of the junction; a read error may be the cause. This rearrangement joins TRBV18 to TRBJ1-1; no clear D gene. The CDR3 has 13 residues. Germline V lookup: CDR1 KGHSH, CDR2 LQKENI. CDR3 amino acids: CASSPQSNSEAFF. DNA of the CDR3: TGTGCCAGCTCACCCCAAAGTAACAGTGAAGCTTTCTTT.

This clone was detected once. The V call is TRBV7-8, the J call TRBJ2-7, with 10 bases fitting TRBD1. This CDR3 contains 15 residues. CDR1 and CDR2 (germline): SGHVS, FQNEAQ. V gave up 5 bases and J gave up 1 base; unmatched junction bases: 5. CDR3 DNA: TGTGCCAGCAGCGCCAGGACAGGGGGATCCTACGAGCAGTACTTC. It is translated as CASSARTGGSYEQYF.

The chain uses TRBV28 and TRBJ1-5, with 9 bases aligning to TRBD1. CDR1 is MDHEN and CDR2 is SYDVKM in the germline V gene. With V trimmed by 7 bases and J by 5 bases, 12 bases remained unmatched. This CDR3 comprises 16 residues. The CDR3 coding sequence is TGTGCCAGCAACTACCTGGGGGGACAGGGCCATCAGCCCCAGCATTTT. Protein: CASNYLGGQGHQPQHF.

The chain is built from TRBV6-5 and TRBJ2-7; the D gene is possibly TRBD1 (6 bases). Per germline, CDR1 MNHEY and CDR2 SVGAGI. There are 12 residues in the CDR3. V was trimmed by 4 bases and J by 6 bases, leaving 10 bases between them. The CDR3 region is CASSSGTFEQYF. Written as DNA, the CDR3 is TGTGCCAGCAGTTCCGGGACATTCGAGCAGTACTTC.

The V gene is TRBV19, the J gene TRBJ2-1; no firm D call. Germline V gives CDR1 LNHDA, CDR2 SQIVND (reference sequence). The V and J ends lost 0 bases and 10 bases respectively, with 7 bases between them. The CDR3 consists of 12 residues. This CDR3 is CASSIDQEEQFF. The CDR3, as DNA: TGTGCCAGTAGTATAGATCAAGAGGAGCAGTTCTTC. The full variable domain, completed using reference TRBV19 and TRBJ2-1, is DGGITQSPKYLFRKEGQNVTLSCEQNLNHDAMYWYRQDPGQGLRLIYYSQIVNDFQKGDIAEGYSVSREKKESFPLTVTSAQKNPTAFYLCASSIDQEEQFFGPGTRLTVL.

The V and J genes are TRBV28 and TRBJ2-5; TRBD2 is a possible D gene (6 bases). Germline V gene data show CDR1 as MDHEN and CDR2 as SYDVKM. V was shortened by 6 bases and J by 2 bases, with 13 bases between the two germline ends. CDR3 length: 14 amino acids. The CDR3 DNA is TGTGCCAGCAGACACGGACTACTTCAAGAGACCCAGTACTTC. This encodes CASRHGLLQETQYF.

The rearrangement links TRBV10-3 to TRBJ2-3; weak D call: TRBD2 (6 bases). Germline V gene data show CDR1 as ENHRY and CDR2 as SYGVKD. The CDR3 loop spans 14 amino acids. The V and J ends lost 6 bases and 0 bases respectively, with 10 bases between them. Here the CDR3 DNA reads TGTGCCATCAGGATAGCGGATAGCACAGATACGCAGTATTTT. Translation: CAIRIADSTDTQYF.

J is TRBJ1-4 and V is TRBV2; D may be TRBD1 (5 bases). Trimming left V 7 bases short and J 2 bases short, with 5 bases between. There are 12 residues in the CDR3. Germline V gene sequence: CDR1 SNHLY, CDR2 FYNNEI. CDR3 sequence reads: CASTGTNEKLFF. The CDR3 DNA is TGTGCCAGCACAGGGACTAATGAAAAACTGTTTTTT.

This clone came up once. The rearrangement joins TRBV27 to TRBJ2-7, with TRBD1 as a possible D gene (6 bases). This CDR3 spans 14 amino acids. Germline CDR1 is MNHEY and CDR2 is SMNVEV (reference sequence). V gave up 6 bases and J gave up 6 bases, with 18 bases separating them. The DNA of the CDR3 is TGTGCCAGCAGCTGGGGGATGGGGGCCAGCGAGCAGTACTTC. Protein sequence: CASSWGMGASEQYF.

The chain couples TRBV21-1 to TRBJ1-4. TRBV21-1 is classified as a pseudogene. The CDR3 has 18 amino acids. CDR3: CASTRNGRTGVSDEKLFF. For the CDR3, the DNA is TGTGCCAGCACCCGTAATGGCAGGACGGGGGTTTCGGATGAAAAACTGTTTTTT.